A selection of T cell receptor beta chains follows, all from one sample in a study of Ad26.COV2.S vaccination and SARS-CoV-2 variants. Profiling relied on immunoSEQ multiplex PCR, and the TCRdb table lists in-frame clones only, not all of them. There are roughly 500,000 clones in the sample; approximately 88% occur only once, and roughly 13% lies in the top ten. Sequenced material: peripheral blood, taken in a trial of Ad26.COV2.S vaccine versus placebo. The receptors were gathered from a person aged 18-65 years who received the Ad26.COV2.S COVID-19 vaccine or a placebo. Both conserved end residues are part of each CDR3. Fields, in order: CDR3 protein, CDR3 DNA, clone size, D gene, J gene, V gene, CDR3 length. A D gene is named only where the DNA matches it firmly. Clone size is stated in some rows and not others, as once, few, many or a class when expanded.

CDR3aa: CASNHRGRGSSEAFF
CDR3nt: TGTGCCAGTAACCACCGGGGCAGGGGGTCTTCTGAAGCTTTCTTT
abundance: -
d_gene: TRBD1
j_gene: TRBJ1-1
v_gene: TRBV19
len: 15

CDR3aa: CASSIAGGQPQHF
CDR3nt: TGTGCCAGTAGTATAGCAGGGGGTCAGCCCCAGCATTTT
abundance: -
d_gene: TRBD1
j_gene: TRBJ1-5
v_gene: TRBV19
len: 13

CDR3aa: CASSPTVGGKDSAEAFF
CDR3nt: TGTGCCAGCTCTCCAACCGTTGGGGGTAAAGATAGCGCTGAAGCTTTCTTT
abundance: -
d_gene: -
j_gene: TRBJ1-1
v_gene: TRBV18
len: 17

CDR3aa: CASSLDTSPGVYYNEQFF
CDR3nt: TGTGCCAGCAGCTTAGACACCAGCCCCGGTGTTTACTACAATGAGCAGTTCTTC
abundance: -
d_gene: -
j_gene: TRBJ2-1
v_gene: TRBV7-9
len: 18

CDR3aa: CASSLVEGLNGYTF
CDR3nt: TGTGCCAGCAGCTTAGTAGAGGGTTTAAATGGCTACACCTTC
abundance: -
d_gene: -
j_gene: TRBJ1-2
v_gene: TRBV7-9
len: 14

CDR3aa: CASSSPRRTLQETQYF
CDR3nt: TGTGCCAGCAGCTCCCCCAGGCGGACCCTCCAAGAGACCCAGTACTTC
abundance: -
d_gene: -
j_gene: TRBJ2-5
v_gene: TRBV7-8
len: 16

CDR3aa: CASSQGGYNEQFF
CDR3nt: TGTGCCAGCAGCCAGGGGGGCTACAATGAGCAGTTCTTC
abundance: once
d_gene: -
j_gene: TRBJ2-1
v_gene: TRBV28
len: 13

CDR3aa: CATSGADRHFYNEQFF
CDR3nt: TGTGCCACCAGTGGCGCGGACAGACACTTCTACAATGAGCAGTTCTTC
abundance: once
d_gene: -
j_gene: TRBJ2-1
v_gene: TRBV24-1
len: 16

CDR3aa: CAWGGPRAPYNEQFF
CDR3nt: TGTGCCTGGGGGGGCCCGCGAGCCCCCTACAATGAGCAGTTCTTC
abundance: once
d_gene: -
j_gene: TRBJ2-1
v_gene: TRBV30
len: 15

CDR3aa: CAWSWGLAGGGEQFF
CDR3nt: TGTGCCTGGAGTTGGGGACTAGCGGGAGGAGGTGAGCAGTTCTTC
abundance: -
d_gene: TRBD2
j_gene: TRBJ2-1
v_gene: TRBV30
len: 15

CDR3aa: CASSLLEFGNTIYF
CDR3nt: TGTGCCAGCAGCTTGCTGGAATTTGGAAACACCATATATTTT
abundance: -
d_gene: -
j_gene: TRBJ1-3
v_gene: TRBV5-5
len: 14

CDR3aa: CASKGLAPYNEQFF
CDR3nt: TGCGCCAGTAAGGGACTAGCCCCCTACAATGAGCAGTTCTTC
abundance: -
d_gene: TRBD2
j_gene: TRBJ2-1
v_gene: TRBV4-1
len: 14

CDR3aa: CASSLGAGVNEQFF
CDR3nt: TGTGCCAGCAGCTTAGGAGCGGGGGTTAATGAGCAGTTCTTC
abundance: once
d_gene: TRBD2
j_gene: TRBJ2-1
v_gene: TRBV7-2
len: 14

CDR3aa: CASSLLGTALPYEAFF
CDR3nt: TGTGCCAGCAGCTTACTTGGGACAGCTCTCCCCTATGAAGCTTTCTTT
abundance: once
d_gene: TRBD1
j_gene: TRBJ1-1
v_gene: TRBV7-2
len: 16

CDR3aa: CASTSFRWGTGEDEQYF
CDR3nt: TGTGCCAGCACCTCCTTTAGGTGGGGCACGGGGGAGGACGAGCAGTACTTC
abundance: many
d_gene: -
j_gene: TRBJ2-7
v_gene: TRBV28
len: 17

CDR3aa: CASSSGGRETQYF
CDR3nt: TGTGCCAGCAGTTCCGGAGGACGGGAGACCCAGTACTTC
abundance: few
d_gene: -
j_gene: TRBJ2-5
v_gene: TRBV6-5
len: 13

CDR3aa: CASTTGAGETQYF
CDR3nt: TGTGCCAGCACCACAGGGGCAGGGGAGACCCAGTACTTC
abundance: -
d_gene: TRBD1
j_gene: TRBJ2-5
v_gene: TRBV5-6
len: 13

CDR3aa: CASHQDNSPLHF
CDR3nt: TGTGCCAGCCACCAGGACAATTCACCCCTCCACTTT
abundance: -
d_gene: -
j_gene: TRBJ1-6
v_gene: TRBV2
len: 12

CDR3aa: CASSSGVLVGANVLTF
CDR3nt: TGTGCCAGCAGCTCGGGGGTATTGGTAGGGGCCAACGTCCTGACTTTC
abundance: -
d_gene: -
j_gene: TRBJ2-6
v_gene: TRBV5-8
len: 16

CDR3aa: CASRDRSYGYTF
CDR3nt: TGTGCCAGTAGGGACAGGTCCTATGGCTACACCTTC
abundance: -
d_gene: TRBD1
j_gene: TRBJ1-2
v_gene: TRBV19
len: 12

CDR3aa: CASSLWAGTGSGNTIYF
CDR3nt: TGTGCCAGCAGTTTATGGGCCGGGACAGGGAGCGGAAACACCATATATTTT
abundance: -
d_gene: TRBD1
j_gene: TRBJ1-3
v_gene: TRBV28
len: 17

CDR3aa: CASSSSKNTEAFF
CDR3nt: TGTGCCAGCAGCTCATCGAAGAACACTGAAGCTTTCTTT
abundance: -
d_gene: -
j_gene: TRBJ1-1
v_gene: TRBV7-9
len: 13

CDR3aa: CATSDLPTGRYNEQFF
CDR3nt: TGTGCCACCAGTGATTTGCCGACCGGGAGATACAATGAGCAGTTCTTC
abundance: -
d_gene: -
j_gene: TRBJ2-1
v_gene: TRBV24-1
len: 16

CDR3aa: CASSLLGSSYEQYF
CDR3nt: TGTGCCAGCAGCTTACTGGGTTCCTCCTACGAGCAGTACTTC
abundance: -
d_gene: -
j_gene: TRBJ2-7
v_gene: TRBV7-9
len: 14

CDR3aa: CSVGSTDNYGYTF
CDR3nt: TGCAGCGTTGGTTCGACAGATAACTATGGCTACACCTTC
abundance: -
d_gene: -
j_gene: TRBJ1-2
v_gene: TRBV29-1
len: 13

CDR3aa: CASSEARGGELFF
CDR3nt: TGTGCCAGCAGTGAAGCGCGCGGCGGGGAGCTGTTTTTT
abundance: -
d_gene: -
j_gene: TRBJ2-2
v_gene: TRBV2
len: 13

CDR3aa: CASSSRLADSTDTQYF
CDR3nt: TGTGCCAGCAGCTCCCGACTAGCGGATTCGACAGATACGCAGTATTTT
abundance: -
d_gene: TRBD2
j_gene: TRBJ2-3
v_gene: TRBV7-2
len: 16

CDR3aa: CASSLSGSPTYEQYF
CDR3nt: TGCGCCAGCAGCTTGAGCGGGTCCCCTACCTACGAGCAGTACTTC
abundance: -
d_gene: -
j_gene: TRBJ2-7
v_gene: TRBV5-1
len: 15

CDR3aa: CASNPGGPRPYEQYF
CDR3nt: TGTGCCAGCAACCCCGGAGGGCCCCGACCCTACGAGCAGTACTTC
abundance: -
d_gene: -
j_gene: TRBJ2-7
v_gene: TRBV7-2
len: 15

CDR3aa: CASSQDGSNGEQYF
CDR3nt: TGCGCCAGCAGCCAAGATGGGTCGAACGGCGAGCAGTACTTC
abundance: few
d_gene: -
j_gene: TRBJ2-7
v_gene: TRBV4-3
len: 14

CDR3aa: CASSGNSNQPQHF
CDR3nt: TGTGCCAGCAGTGGCAATAGCAATCAGCCCCAGCATTTT
abundance: -
d_gene: -
j_gene: TRBJ1-5
v_gene: TRBV12-3/TRBV12-4
len: 13

CDR3aa: CSASQDSVGDTQYF
CDR3nt: TGCAGTGCTAGTCAGGATTCCGTGGGGGATACGCAGTATTTT
abundance: -
d_gene: -
j_gene: TRBJ2-3
v_gene: TRBV20-1
len: 14

CDR3aa: CAWSVGGTGELFF
CDR3nt: TGTGCCTGGAGTGTTGGGGGGACCGGGGAGCTGTTTTTT
abundance: -
d_gene: -
j_gene: TRBJ2-2
v_gene: TRBV30
len: 13

CDR3aa: CASSVGAVPHRFGTGELFF
CDR3nt: TGTGCCAGCAGCGTAGGGGCCGTGCCCCATCGGTTCGGCACCGGGGAGCTGTTTTTT
abundance: -
d_gene: -
j_gene: TRBJ2-2
v_gene: TRBV9
len: 19

CDR3aa: CSARMGQRNAF
CDR3nt: TGCAGTGCTAGAATGGGACAGAGAAACGCTTTT
abundance: -
d_gene: TRBD1
j_gene: TRBJ1-5
v_gene: TRBV20-1
len: 11

CDR3aa: CASGALRGREAFF
CDR3nt: TGTGCCAGCGGGGCCCTCAGGGGGCGTGAAGCTTTCTTT
abundance: -
d_gene: TRBD1
j_gene: TRBJ1-1
v_gene: TRBV6-5
len: 13